The 29 T cell receptor beta chains below all came from one sample that was sequenced in a study of persistence of HIV-infected CD4 T cells. Their antigens are not known. Sequencing used immunoSEQ version 4 in survey mode. Produced via immunoSEQ multiplex PCR; TCRdb's table is partial and in-frame only. Of 25,000 to 30,000 clones listed, roughly four fifths were seen once; the top ten hold approximately 5%. Lysates of CMV-infected fibroblasts at about 10 ug/mL stimulated these cells. CD40L/CD69 double-negative CD45RO-high memory CD4+ T cells were collected. Sequencing used CD4+ T cells sorted from PBMCs after 18-hour stimulation, obtained from a patient who received antiretroviral therapy. The receptors were gathered from an adult man with HIV who was CMV-seropositive.

J is TRBJ1-4 and V is TRBV19; perhaps TRBD1 as D (6 bases). Germline-derived CDR1 and CDR2 are LNHDA and SQIVND (reference sequence). The V end was cut by 3 bases, the J end by 8 bases, with 16 bases between. CDR3 size: 15 residues. The CDR3 is CASSMGDTGKEKLFF. In DNA form, the CDR3 reads TGTGCCAGTAGTATGGGGGACACCGGGAAGGAAAAACTGTTTTTT.

The chain combines TRBV19 with TRBJ1-5; maybe TRBD1 (5 bases). V shed 5 bases and J shed 1 base, with 15 bases lying between them. CDR1 is LNHDA and CDR2 is SQIVND in the germline V gene (reference sequence). The CDR3 spans 16 residues. The DNA of the CDR3 is TGTGCCAGTAGTCCCGGGGCAGGGACGAGCAATCAGCCCCAGCATTTT. It encodes CASSPGAGTSNQPQHF.

A few counts support this clone. The CDR3 loop is CASSYFGEDEAFF. CDR3 DNA: TGTGCCAGCAGTTATTTTGGGGAAGATGAAGCTTTCTTT. V is TRBV6-5 and J is TRBJ1-1; D is unresolved. The germline V gene has CDR1 MNHEY and CDR2 SVGAGI. The CDR3 sequence is 13 residues long. The V gene lost 3 bases and the J gene lost 7 bases, with 12 bases spanning the gap.

The rearrangement links TRBV5-1 to TRBJ1-1; 7 bases match TRBD1. Germline CDR1 is SGHRS and CDR2 is YFSETQ. The J segment lost 0 bases and the V segment lost 1 base, leaving 6 bases of the junction unmatched. There are 16 residues in the CDR3. CDR3 nucleotides: TGCGCCAGCAGCTTGAGGGGAGGGGGCCTGAACACTGAAGCTTTCTTT. Protein: CASSLRGGGLNTEAFF.

In its sample, this clone was seen a few times. The rearrangement links TRBV7-9 to TRBJ1-3, with D possibly matching TRBD1 (6 bases). Per the germline V gene, CDR1 is SEHNR and CDR2 is FQNEAQ (reference sequence). The CDR3 sequence is 15 residues long. Trimming stripped 4 bases from V and 4 bases from J, with 14 bases between. CDR3 sequence: CASSSVTGWGNTIYF. The CDR3 DNA is TGTGCCAGCAGCTCCGTTACAGGGTGGGGAAACACCATATATTTT.

The rearrangement links TRBV5-1 to TRBJ2-1, with TRBD2 matching over 9 bases. This CDR3 region has 16 residues. The J segment lost 1 base and the V segment lost 4 bases, leaving 6 bases of the junction unmatched. Germline values: CDR1 SGHRS, CDR2 YFSETQ. The CDR3 sequence: CASSTDAGGSYNEQFF. The CDR3 bases are TGCGCCAGCAGCACGGACGCGGGGGGGTCCTACAATGAGCAGTTCTTC.

The rearrangement links TRBV9 to TRBJ2-1, with TRBD1 matching 7 bases. The junction had 4 bases not matched to a gene; V was cut back by 1 base and J by 9 bases. The CDR3 has 13 residues. Germline V gene sequence: CDR1 SGDLS, CDR2 YYNGEE. This CDR3 reads CASSVLDRSEQFF. The CDR3 bases are TGTGCCAGCAGCGTACTGGACAGGAGTGAGCAGTTCTTC.

This chain uses TRBV7-9 with TRBJ2-1; D is possibly TRBD2 (5 bases). V was trimmed by 5 bases and J by 6 bases, leaving 20 bases between them. The CDR3 covers 16 residues. The germline gives CDR1 SEHNR, CDR2 FQNEAQ (reference sequence). In DNA form, the CDR3 reads TGTGCCAGCAGCCTCCATCTAGCTCGGGTCATCAATGAGCAGTTCTTC. Its translation: CASSLHLARVINEQFF.

The V gene is TRBV28, the J gene TRBJ1-1; TRBD1 is a possible D gene (5 bases). V gave up 7 bases and J gave up 0 bases, with 9 bases separating them. This CDR3 is 13 amino acids long. Germline CDR1 is MDHEN and CDR2 is SYDVKM. The CDR3 spells CASIRTMNTEAFF. CDR3 nucleotide sequence: TGTGCCAGCATTCGGACAATGAACACTGAAGCTTTCTTT.

The rearrangement joins TRBV7-2 to TRBJ2-3; D remains unclear. This CDR3 comprises 13 residues. Germline V gene data show CDR1 as SGHTA and CDR2 as FQGNSA. V was clipped by 3 bases and J by 2 bases, with 6 bases between them. The CDR3 DNA follows: TGTGCCAGCAGCTTCACGCACACAGATACGCAGTATTTT. The encoded protein is CASSFTHTDTQYF.

The chain employs TRBV28 and TRBJ1-2, with D maybe TRBD1 (6 bases). Trimming removed 4 bases from V and 10 bases from J, with 19 bases in between. Per the germline V gene, CDR1 is MDHEN and CDR2 is SYDVKM. There are 14 residues in the CDR3. CDR3: CASSSLGGQRDYTF. The CDR3 DNA reads TGTGCCAGCAGTTCCCTAGGGGGGCAGAGGGACTACACCTTC.

V gene TRBV18 combines with J gene TRBJ2-2, with D unresolved. Germline values: CDR1 KGHSH, CDR2 LQKENI. Trimming left V 0 bases short and J 8 bases short, with 7 bases between. This CDR3 is 13 amino acids long. The CDR3: CASSPPSRGELFF. DNA for the CDR3: TGTGCCAGCTCACCACCGTCCCGGGGGGAGCTGTTTTTT.

This chain links TRBV4-2 with TRBJ1-2; 7 nucleotides agree with TRBD1. The junction had 12 bases not matched to a gene; V was cut back by 0 bases and J by 5 bases. Germline assignment: CDR1 LGHNA and CDR2 YNFKEQ. The CDR3 is made up of 17 amino acids. This chain's CDR3 is CASSQEGVTQGIYGYTF. The CDR3 region has the DNA TGTGCCAGCAGCCAAGAAGGGGTGACACAGGGGATTTATGGCTACACCTTC.

The chain couples TRBV18 to TRBJ2-3; TRBD1 aligns across 8 bases. Per the germline V gene, CDR1 is KGHSH and CDR2 is LQKENI. Trimming took 4 bases from V and 3 from J; bases not matched to a gene: 9. The length of the CDR3 is 16 residues. The CDR3 DNA follows: TGTGCCAGCTCACTCGCAGGGGGCGCCCCAACAGATACGCAGTATTTT. Translated: CASSLAGGAPTDTQYF.

This chain connects TRBV10-3 to TRBJ2-3; 11 bases fit TRBD2. This CDR3 comprises 14 residues. The germline gives CDR1 ENHRY, CDR2 SYGVKD. Trimming cost V 8 bases and J 6 bases; bases outside gene matches: 7. The DNA for the CDR3 is TGTGCCATCCGGGGGACTAGCGGCTGGGATACGCAGTATTTT. Its translation: CAIRGTSGWDTQYF.

J is TRBJ2-3 and V is TRBV11-3, with unresolved D. CDR1 and CDR2 (germline): SGHNT, YENEEA. The CDR3 runs 12 residues. The V gene lost 5 bases and the J gene lost 4 bases, with 7 bases spanning the gap. The CDR3 is CASSRKADTQYF. Here the CDR3 DNA reads TGTGCCAGCAGCCGTAAGGCAGATACGCAGTATTTT. The full variable domain, its missing parts supplied by reference TRBV11-3 and TRBJ2-3, is EAGVVQSPRYKIIEKKQPVAFWCNPISGHNTLYWYLQNLGQGPELLIRYENEEAVDDSQLPKDRFSAERLKGVDSTLKIQPAELGDSAVYLCASSRKADTQYFGPGTRLTVL.

V usage is TRBV7-2 and J usage is TRBJ1-5; 8 nucleotides match TRBD1. This CDR3 comprises 14 residues. The junction had 4 bases not matched to a gene; V was cut back by 5 bases and J by 4 bases. Germline values: CDR1 SGHTA, CDR2 FQGNSA. CDR3 region: CASSTGQGNQPQHF. In DNA, the CDR3 is TGTGCCAGCAGCACAGGACAGGGAAATCAGCCCCAGCATTTT.

The rearrangement joins TRBV5-5 to TRBJ1-2, with a weak D call TRBD1 (5 bases). The CDR3 extends over 13 amino acids. Trimming cost V 0 bases and J 8 bases, with 11 bases left between them. Germline V gene data show CDR1 as SGHKS and CDR2 as YYEKEE (reference sequence). CDR3 sequence reads: CASSLDDRSGYTF. For the CDR3, the DNA is TGTGCCAGCAGCTTGGATGACAGAAGCGGCTACACCTTC.

CDR3 in DNA: TGTGCCAGCAGCTTCGTCGGGGACCGCTACAATGAGCAGTTCTTC. Residues: CASSFVGDRYNEQFF. The chain couples TRBV21-1 to TRBJ2-1. TRBV21-1 counts as a pseudogene. CDR3 length equals 15 residues.

This chain joins TRBV2 and TRBJ2-7; the match to TRBD1 covers 9 bases. The CDR3 sequence is 15 residues long. With 6 bases clipped from V and 3 bases from J, the junction kept 9 bases outside the gene matches. Germline V gives CDR1 SNHLY, CDR2 FYNNEI. The CDR3 region has the DNA TGTGCCAGCAGGTATACCGGGACAGGGCGCTACGAGCAGTACTTC. Translation gives CASRYTGTGRYEQYF.

This clone appeared a single time. The chain recombines TRBV18 with TRBJ1-6; 7 nucleotides line up with TRBD1. The CDR3 is made up of 18 amino acids. V lost 4 bases and J lost 1; bases outside the gene matches: 10. From germline, CDR1 is KGHSH and CDR2 LQKENI. In DNA, the CDR3 is TGTGCCAGCTCACAACAGGGGTTATCTGGATCCTATAATTCACCCCTCCACTTT. This sequence encodes CASSQQGLSGSYNSPLHF.

The chain links TRBV5-1 to TRBJ1-3; D might be TRBD1 (5 bases). Germline CDR1 reads SGHRS; CDR2 reads YFSETQ. The CDR3 is 14 residues long. Trimming stripped 4 bases from V and 0 bases from J, with 8 bases between. This CDR3 reads CASSQDSSGNTIYF. The CDR3 region has the DNA TGCGCCAGCAGCCAAGACAGCTCTGGAAACACCATATATTTT.

The rearrangement joins TRBV23-1 to TRBJ2-1; no clear D. TRBV23-1 is designated an ORF whose function remains uncertain. Trimming stripped 6 bases from V and 0 bases from J, with 6 bases between. CDR3 size: 13 residues. The CDR3 here is CASRTGSYNEQFF. CDR3 bases: TGCGCCAGCAGGACCGGCTCCTACAATGAGCAGTTCTTC.

Notes on this clone: Other DNA sequences within the sample encode an identical CDR3. The V call is TRBV9, the J call TRBJ2-7; 10 bases line up with TRBD1. Germline CDR1 is SGDLS and CDR2 is YYNGEE. CDR3 length: 14 amino acids. The V segment lost 4 bases and the J segment 3 bases; nucleotides outside the gene matches: 4. CDR3 DNA: TGTGCCAGCAGCCCCCGGACAGGGGGCTACGAGCAGTACTTC. Its translation is CASSPRTGGYEQYF.

In its sample, this clone was seen a few times. The chain joins TRBV5-1 to TRBJ1-4; maybe TRBD1 (5 bases). CDR3 size: 15 residues. Germline assignment: CDR1 SGHRS and CDR2 YFSETQ. The V gene lost 4 bases and the J gene lost 5 bases, with 15 bases spanning the gap. For the CDR3, the DNA is TGCGCCAGCAGCACCGGGACTGCCGACAATGAAAAACTGTTTTTT. Translating it yields CASSTGTADNEKLFF.

The rearrangement joins TRBV5-1 to TRBJ2-7; perhaps TRBD1 as D (6 bases). V was trimmed by 4 bases and J by 0 bases, leaving 14 bases between them. Per the germline V gene, CDR1 is SGHRS and CDR2 is YFSETQ. The CDR3 runs 15 residues. CDR3 sequence: CASSREGVSSYEQYF. The CDR3 DNA is TGCGCCAGCAGCCGTGAGGGGGTTAGCTCCTACGAGCAGTACTTC. Combining the CDR3 with reference TRBV5-1 and TRBJ2-7 gives the whole variable domain KAGVTQTPRYLIKTRGQQVTLSCSPISGHRSVSWYQQTPGQGLQFLFEYFSETQRNKGNFPGRFSGRQFSNSRSEMNVSTLELGDSALYLCASSREGVSSYEQYFGPGTRLTVT.

The CDR3 DNA sequence: TGTGCCAGCAGTGATTCCCGTCCCCGCTCGGAAGCAGAGACCCAGTACTTC. Translated, it gives CASSDSRPRSEAETQYF. The chain recombines TRBV25-1 with TRBJ2-5; D remains ambiguous. The V end was cut by 3 bases, the J end by 4 bases, with 21 bases between. Germline lookup yields CDR1 MGHDK and CDR2 SYGVNS. CDR3 length: 17 residues.

The chain is built from TRBV15 and TRBJ2-2; 9 bases line up with TRBD1. This CDR3 has 15 amino acids. The V gene end was trimmed by 5 bases and the J gene end by 6 bases; junction bases not matched to a gene: 7. CDR1 is LNHNV and CDR2 is YYDKDF in the germline V gene (reference sequence). This CDR3 reads CATSRPGQGSGELFF. The CDR3 DNA follows: TGTGCCACCAGCCGCCCGGGACAGGGCTCCGGGGAGCTGTTTTTT.

The V gene is TRBV5-1, the J gene TRBJ1-1, with 9 bases matching TRBD1. The V gene's germline CDR1 is SGHRS and CDR2 YFSETQ. The V and J ends lost 3 bases and 3 bases, in that order; junction bases with no gene match: 0. This CDR3 is 13 amino acids long. The DNA of the CDR3 is TGCGCCAGCAGCTGGACAGGGGACACTGAAGCTTTCTTT. Translation gives CASSWTGDTEAFF.